This passage covers 9 T cell receptor beta chains from one sample sequenced in a study of cytomegalovirus exposure and HLA in healthy donors. PCR amplification relied on 60 Vbeta primers (plus 13 Jbeta primers). TCRdb's copy holds only in-frame clones and misses some; the assay was immunoSEQ multiplex PCR. The sample has 160,000 or so clones, approximately 78% seen once. Sequenced material: PBMCs. These receptors all come from a male donor in good health and CMV-seropositive.

The gene calls are TRBV7-8 and TRBJ2-5; 13 positions agree with TRBD2. V lost 4 bases and J lost 0; bases outside the gene matches: 8. This CDR3 is 18 amino acids long. The germline V gene encodes CDR1 SGHVS and CDR2 FQNEAQ. CDR3 nucleotides: TGTGCCAGCAGCTCCCGACTAGCGGGAGGCCCCGACCAAGAGACCCAGTACTTC. Its protein is CASSSRLAGGPDQETQYF. Full variable domain (outside the CDR3, taken from reference TRBV7-8 and TRBJ2-5): GAGVSQSPRYKVAKRGQDVALRCDPISGHVSLFWYQQALGQGPEFLTYFQNEAQLDKSGLPSDRFFAERPEGSVSTLKIQRTQQEDSAVYLCASSSRLAGGPDQETQYFGPGTRLLVL.

The chain combines TRBV10-3 with TRBJ1-4, with a weak D call TRBD1 (5 bases). Per germline, CDR1 ENHRY and CDR2 SYGVKD. The CDR3 is 15 amino acids. V was shortened by 10 bases and J by 3 bases, with 18 bases between the two germline ends. CDR3 region: CASRPEGAPNEKLFF. DNA for the CDR3: TGTGCCAGCAGACCGGAAGGGGCCCCTAATGAAAAACTGTTTTTT.

This sequence joins TRBV4-3 and TRBJ2-2, with D maybe TRBD1 (5 bases). Trimming took 4 bases from V and 0 from J, leaving 12 bases between them. Germline lookup yields CDR1 LGHNA and CDR2 YSLEER. The CDR3 length is 16 residues. CDR3 sequence: CASSLRATANTGELFF. The CDR3 DNA reads TGCGCCAGCAGCCTCCGGGCGACAGCGAACACCGGGGAGCTGTTTTTT.

This chain joins TRBV5-1 and TRBJ2-7, with D maybe TRBD1 (6 bases). In germline, CDR1 is SGHRS, CDR2 YFSETQ. The CDR3 covers 14 residues. With 3 bases removed from V and 0 bases from J, the gap between germline ends came to 10 bases. The CDR3 DNA follows: TGCGCCAGCAGCTCGACAGGCAGCTCCTACGAGCAGTACTTC. This translates into CASSSTGSSYEQYF.

CDR3 residues: CASSTGTANYEQYF. In nucleotides, the CDR3 is TGCGCCAGCAGTACCGGGACAGCTAACTACGAGCAGTACTTC. This rearrangement joins TRBV4-1 to TRBJ2-7; 7 nucleotides match TRBD1. Germline CDR1 MGHRA, CDR2 YSYEKL. The junction had 8 bases not matched to a gene; V was cut back by 6 bases and J by 3 bases. The CDR3 sequence is 14 residues long.

This chain connects TRBV28 to TRBJ2-5, with 8 bases aligning to TRBD2. After removal of 7 bases from V and 5 bases from J, the junction contained 12 bases not matched to a gene. The germline CDR1 and CDR2 sequences are MDHEN and SYDVKM. The CDR3 is made up of 15 amino acids. The CDR3 sequence: CASTNSGGTRETQYF. The CDR3 coding sequence is TGTGCCAGCACGAACTCGGGGGGGACTAGGGAGACCCAGTACTTC.

V and J are TRBV19 and TRBJ1-1; 10 bases map to TRBD1. Germline CDR1 LNHDA, CDR2 SQIVND (reference sequence). J was trimmed by 3 bases and V by 7 bases; bases with no gene match: 8. The CDR3 is made up of 15 amino acids. CDR3 in amino acids: CASTAYGTGDTEAFF. The CDR3, as DNA: TGTGCCAGTACCGCTTATGGGACAGGGGACACTGAAGCTTTCTTT.

DNA of the CDR3: TGTGCCACTTTCGACGACTCCGGCAGGACAGCTCTTATCCATGGCTACACCTTC. Translation gives CATFDDSGRTALIHGYTF. The chain has TRBV19 and TRBJ1-2, with a tentative D call TRBD1 (6 bases). This CDR3 contains 18 residues. Germline V gene data show CDR1 as LNHDA and CDR2 as SQIVND (reference sequence). Trimming stripped 10 bases from V and 6 bases from J, with 33 bases between.

This clone showed up just once. The chain employs TRBV9 and TRBJ2-2; D might be TRBD1 (6 bases). Germline-derived CDR1 and CDR2 are SGDLS and YYNGEE. This CDR3 region has 15 residues. Trimming shortened V by 4 bases and J by 5 bases, and 15 bases separated the two germline ends. CDR3 nucleotide sequence: TGTGCCAGCAGCCCCCAAGGGGGTAAGACCGGGGAGCTGTTTTTT. Translation gives CASSPQGGKTGELFF.